The source of this T cell receptor (beta chain) is a study of blood T cell repertoires in COVID-19. From germline, CDR1 is MNHNS and CDR2 SASEGT. V lost 3 bases and J 7 bases, leaving 16 bases between the germline ends. The CDR3 has 14 residues. Methods used by the authors: It was from reference gene primer amplification that nucleated cell counts were estimated. TCRdb's copy holds only in-frame clones and misses some; the assay was immunoSEQ multiplex PCR. V and J calls and clone size are given by that table; D and trimming were obtained from the DNA. The profile shows under 65,000 clones, around 84% of them singletons.

Sequencing input: peripheral blood. The TCR was taken from a woman in her fifties or sixties with acute or convalescent COVID-19. This chain joins TRBV6-1 and TRBJ2-7; possible D gene TRBD1, 6 bases. CDR3 sequence reads: CASSDRDIRLEQYF. The CDR3 DNA is TGTGCCAGCAGTGACCGGGACATCCGTCTAGAGCAGTACTTC.